This T cell receptor (beta chain) comes out of a study of OX40 agonist ivuxolimab in advanced cancers. Whole-study findings and limits: Among expanded peripheral T cells, antigen specificity went undetermined. Blood T cells, both CD4+ and CD8+, expanded clonally by week 6 at 0.1 to 3.0 mg/kg. Part of the nonresponder group also had normalized T-cell clonal expansion that was low. Expanded clones were, on average, more numerous in CD8+ T cells than in CD4+.

With regard to this clone: Its antigen remains unknown.

Profiled with immunoSEQ multiplex PCR; TCRdb holds only in-frame clones, not every one. The sample holds 68,000 or so clones, roughly 90% seen once. Sequenced material: CD4+ or CD8+ T cells sorted from blood, taken in a trial of the OX40 agonist ivuxolimab. The source of this sequence is an adult with an advanced solid tumor such as melanoma, head and neck, liver or kidney cancer.

This CDR3 reads CASRGPRELSYEQYF. Here the CDR3 DNA reads TGTGCCAGCAGAGGCCCCCGGGAACTCTCCTACGAGCAGTACTTC. The chain uses TRBV6-4 and TRBJ2-7; weak D call: TRBD2 (5 bases). The CDR3 spans 15 residues. CDR1 is MRHNA, CDR2 SNTAGT, per germline. Between the trimmed V and J ends, which lost 6 bases and 0 bases, there was a span of 15 bases.